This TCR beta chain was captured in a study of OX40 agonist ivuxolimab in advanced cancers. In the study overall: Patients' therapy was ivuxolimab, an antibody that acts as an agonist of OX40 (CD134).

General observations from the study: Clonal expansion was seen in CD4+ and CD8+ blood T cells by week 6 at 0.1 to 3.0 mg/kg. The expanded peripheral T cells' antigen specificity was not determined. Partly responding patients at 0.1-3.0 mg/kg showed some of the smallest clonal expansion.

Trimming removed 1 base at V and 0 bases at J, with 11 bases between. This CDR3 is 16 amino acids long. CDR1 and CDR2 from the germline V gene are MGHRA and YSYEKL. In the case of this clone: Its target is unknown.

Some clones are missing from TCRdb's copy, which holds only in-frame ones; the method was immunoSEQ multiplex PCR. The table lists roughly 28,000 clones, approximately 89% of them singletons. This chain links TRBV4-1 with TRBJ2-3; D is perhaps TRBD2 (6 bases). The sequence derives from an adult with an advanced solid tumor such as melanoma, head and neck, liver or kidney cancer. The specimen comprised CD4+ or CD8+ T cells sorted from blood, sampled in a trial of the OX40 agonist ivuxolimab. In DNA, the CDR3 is TGCGCCAGCAGCCAAGGGCGGGGCCTTAGCACAGATACGCAGTATTTT. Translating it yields CASSQGRGLSTDTQYF.